Shown below are 10 T cell receptor beta chains from a single sample sequenced in a study of OX40 agonist ivuxolimab in advanced cancers. TCRdb's table, derived via immunoSEQ multiplex PCR, lists solely in-frame clones and lacks some. This sample has 100,000 to 150,000 clones; 90% to 95% occur once, and the top ten carry about 0.14%. Sample: CD4+ or CD8+ T cells sorted from blood, taken in a trial of the OX40 agonist ivuxolimab. The receptors derive from an adult with an advanced solid tumor such as melanoma, head and neck, liver or kidney cancer.

The chain carries TRBV5-8 and TRBJ1-5, with D perhaps TRBD1 (5 bases). The V end lost 0 bases, the J end lost 6 bases, and 13 bases lay between the germline ends. The germline CDR1 and CDR2 sequences are SGHTS and YDEGEE. The CDR3 loop spans 15 amino acids. CDR3 region: CASSLEGRGSQPQHF. CDR3 DNA sequence: TGTGCCAGCAGCTTGGAGGGGAGAGGCAGTCAGCCCCAGCATTTT.

This clone was picked up a small number of times. The chain employs TRBV19 and TRBJ2-3, with no clear D. The V and J ends lost 5 bases and 2 bases respectively, with 14 bases between them. The CDR3 totals 15 residues. The germline gives CDR1 LNHDA, CDR2 SQIVND (reference sequence). The CDR3 protein is CASSPRSTLTDTQYF. The DNA of the CDR3 is TGTGCCAGTAGTCCACGATCGACCCTCACAGATACGCAGTATTTT.

The chain is built from TRBV6-1 and TRBJ2-3; D gene ambiguous. Germline V CDR1 and CDR2: MNHNS, SASEGT. The CDR3 is 13 residues long. V was shortened by 6 bases and J by 3 bases, with 10 bases between the two germline ends. CDR3 loop: CASSVPVTDTQYF. The CDR3 coding sequence is TGTGCCAGCAGCGTCCCCGTAACAGATACGCAGTATTTT.

A single count supports this clone. The rearrangement uses TRBV11-2 and TRBJ1-3; 9 bases line up with TRBD1. Germline values: CDR1 SGHAT, CDR2 FQNNGV. V was clipped by 6 bases and J by 0 bases; unmatched bases: 3. This CDR3 region has 15 residues. CDR3 DNA: TGTGCCAGCAGGGACAGGGGCAACTCTGGAAACACCATATATTTT. This gives the protein CASRDRGNSGNTIYF. Drawing the rest from reference TRBV11-2 and TRBJ1-3, the complete variable domain is EAGVAQSPRYKIIEKRQSVAFWCNPISGHATLYWYQQILGQGPKLLIQFQNNGVVDDSQLPKDRFSAERLKGVDSTLKIQPAKLEDSAVYLCASRDRGNSGNTIYFGEGSWLTVV.

For this clone: The junction shows a germline mismatch at one end, possibly a read error. The chain joins TRBV5-4 to TRBJ2-7; perhaps TRBD1 as D (6 bases). Germline V gene sequence: CDR1 SGHNT, CDR2 YYREEE (reference sequence). This CDR3 spans 12 amino acids. The CDR3 reads CASSSDRIGWHF. CDR3 bases: TGTGCCAGCAGCTCTGACAGGATTGGGTGGCACTTC.

The rearrangement links TRBV7-9 to TRBJ2-1; 8 nucleotides agree with TRBD2. This CDR3 contains 16 residues. CDR1 and CDR2 from the germline V gene are SEHNR and FQNEAQ (reference sequence). Germline trimming cut 1 base from V and 5 bases from J; bases unmatched to any gene: 7. The CDR3 DNA follows: TGTGCCAGCAGCTTAGATCCAGCGGGAGTGAACAATGAGCAGTTCTTC. This codes for CASSLDPAGVNNEQFF.

V is TRBV7-3 and J is TRBJ2-7, with 8 bases identical to TRBD1. The V and J ends lost 4 bases and 4 bases, in that order; junction bases with no gene match: 6. The germline gives CDR1 SGHTA, CDR2 FQGTGA. The CDR3 has 14 residues. CDR3 amino acids: CASSSQGAGYEQYF. The CDR3 bases are TGTGCCAGCAGCTCCCAGGGGGCGGGATACGAGCAGTACTTC.

The chain links TRBV6-5 to TRBJ1-4; 8 positions agree with TRBD1. After removal of 7 bases from V and 4 bases from J, the junction contained 5 bases not matched to a gene. Germline V lookup: CDR1 MNHEY, CDR2 SVGAGI. This CDR3 comprises 14 residues. This CDR3 reads CASTPGGRNEKLFF. The CDR3 nucleotides read TGTGCCAGCACTCCAGGGGGCCGTAATGAAAAACTGTTTTTT.

The CDR3 spells CASSVDSGGLRGSPLHF. The CDR3 DNA follows: TGTGCCAGCAGCGTAGACTCGGGGGGCCTTCGAGGTTCACCCCTCCACTTT. This chain connects TRBV9 to TRBJ1-6; tentative D call: TRBD1 (6 bases). The germline gives CDR1 SGDLS, CDR2 YYNGEE. The CDR3 is 17 amino acids. V was clipped by 0 bases and J by 9 bases, with 19 bases between them.

The V call is TRBV19, the J call TRBJ1-1, with a weak D call TRBD1 (6 bases). The germline V and J ends were trimmed by 8 bases and 2 bases, with 12 bases remaining between them. The germline V gene encodes CDR1 LNHDA and CDR2 SQIVND (reference sequence). CDR3 length: 13 amino acids. The chain's CDR3 is CASGGGLNTEAFF. Written as DNA, the CDR3 is TGTGCCAGTGGAGGGGGGTTAAACACTGAAGCTTTCTTT.